Presented here are 5 T cell receptor beta chains from one specimen sequenced in a study of cytomegalovirus exposure and HLA in healthy donors. Repertoires were generated with immunoSEQ multiplex PCR, while TCRdb's copy carries only in-frame clones and drops some. The sample has around 200,000 clones, about 90% seen once. Material: PBMCs. Every receptor here comes from a young woman in good health and CMV-seronegative.

About this clone itself: The sample has other DNA sequences that encode this CDR3 too. The rearrangement links TRBV6-4 to TRBJ2-3, with 13 bases identical to TRBD2. V lost 3 bases and J lost 3; bases outside the gene matches: 0. The V gene's germline CDR1 is MRHNA and CDR2 SNTAGT. This CDR3 has 15 residues. The DNA for the CDR3 is TGTGCCAGCAGTGAGGGACTAGCGGGGACAGATACGCAGTATTTT. Encoded protein: CASSEGLAGTDTQYF.

The chain couples TRBV5-4 to TRBJ2-3; D may be TRBD2 (6 bases). V lost 0 bases to trimming and J lost 4 bases, with 12 bases between them. CDR3 length equals 15 residues. CDR1 and CDR2 from the germline V gene are SGHNT and YYREEE (reference sequence). CDR3 sequence (DNA): TGTGCCAGCAGCTTGGGGGCTACGGGAGCAGATACGCAGTATTTT. This sequence encodes CASSLGATGADTQYF.

The rearrangement joins TRBV11-2 to TRBJ2-1; D remains ambiguous. The ends were cut back, 5 bases at V and 7 bases at J, with 15 bases in the middle. Germline V lookup: CDR1 SGHAT, CDR2 FQNNGV. The CDR3 contains 14 residues. CDR3 sequence: CASSPSVAWNEQFF. The CDR3 DNA follows: TGTGCCAGCAGCCCGAGCGTTGCATGGAATGAGCAGTTCTTC.

V is TRBV6-6 and J is TRBJ2-1, with 11 bases that match TRBD1. V was pared by 6 bases and J by 7 bases, with 5 bases of the junction left unmatched. The CDR3 runs 14 residues. Germline V lookup: CDR1 MNHNY, CDR2 SVGAGI (reference sequence). The DNA of the CDR3 is TGTGCCAGCAGATTGGACAGGGGGCAGAATGAGCAGTTCTTC. Residues: CASRLDRGQNEQFF.

J is TRBJ2-7 and V is TRBV9; 7 bases map to TRBD2. CDR1 is SGDLS and CDR2 is YYNGEE in the germline V gene. V lost 0 bases, J lost 2 bases, and 2 bases stayed unmatched. The CDR3 is made up of 14 amino acids. DNA of the CDR3: TGTGCCAGCAGCGTAGGGGGAGGGACCTACGAGCAGTACTTC. This translates into CASSVGGGTYEQYF. Drawing the rest from reference TRBV9 and TRBJ2-7, the complete variable domain is DSGVTQTPKHLITATGQRVTLRCSPRSGDLSVYWYQQSLDQGLQFLIQYYNGEERAKGNILERFSAQQFPDLHSELNLSSLELGDSALYFCASSVGGGTYEQYFGPGTRLTVT.